The 18 T cell receptor beta chains below come from one sample, sequenced in a study of CD8+ T cells in alopecia areata. Treatment noted: oral pan-JAK inhibitor, 5-10 mg twice daily. Sequencing relied on a cDNA template that was reverse transcribed from extracted RNA. Assay used: immunoSEQ multiplex PCR; TCRdb lists only in-frame clones, some missing. The data hold 150,000 to 200,000 clones, with roughly 70% observed a single time. This specimen was CD4+ T cells sorted from blood, taken around week 50, from a patient treated with tofacitinib. The receptors originated from a human donor with alopecia areata.

The chain links TRBV6-6 to TRBJ1-1; TRBD1 aligns across 7 bases. Per the germline V gene, CDR1 is MNHNY and CDR2 is SVGAGI (reference sequence). This CDR3 has 16 residues. J gave up 3 bases and V 0 bases, and 7 bases lay outside the gene matches. CDR3 in amino acids: CASSYSRRQGDTEAFF. CDR3 DNA sequence: TGTGCCAGCAGTTACTCACGTCGACAGGGTGACACTGAAGCTTTCTTT.

The V gene is TRBV7-9, the J gene TRBJ1-2; 7 bases are shared with TRBD1. CDR1 and CDR2 from the germline V gene are SEHNR and FQNEAQ (reference sequence). This CDR3 contains 13 residues. Trimming took 5 bases from V and 2 from J; bases not matched to a gene: 2. The CDR3: CASSHRGNYGYTF. In nucleotides, the CDR3 is TGTGCCAGCAGCCACAGGGGCAACTATGGCTACACCTTC.

This chain connects TRBV7-9 to TRBJ1-6; D uncertain. With 5 bases removed from V and 7 bases from J, the gap between germline ends came to 9 bases. CDR1 is SEHNR, CDR2 FQNEAQ, per germline (reference sequence). This CDR3 spans 13 amino acids. CDR3 residues: CASSLQLNSPLHF. The CDR3 DNA follows: TGTGCCAGCAGCCTACAGCTAAATTCACCCCTCCACTTT.

This sequence joins TRBV5-4 and TRBJ1-1; D not certain. The CDR3 is 14 residues long. The germline CDR1 and CDR2 sequences are SGHNT and YYREEE (reference sequence). Trimming removed 1 base at V and 5 bases at J, with 12 bases between. The CDR3 region is CASSLRVGQTEAFF. DNA for the CDR3: TGTGCCAGCAGCTTGAGGGTAGGGCAGACTGAAGCTTTCTTT.

The chain uses TRBV19 and TRBJ2-2; TRBD1 matches 9 bases. Per germline, CDR1 LNHDA and CDR2 SQIVND (reference sequence). The junction had 1 base not matched to a gene; V was cut back by 7 bases and J by 1 base. This CDR3 is built from 14 residues. The CDR3 DNA follows: TGTGCCAGTACGGACAGGGGGAACACCGGGGAGCTGTTTTTT. The encoded protein is CASTDRGNTGELFF.

The V gene is TRBV7-9, the J gene TRBJ2-7; TRBD1 agrees at 10 bases. Germline V gene lookup returns CDR1 SEHNR and CDR2 FQNEAQ (reference sequence). Unmatched junction bases numbered 8, after V lost 4 bases and J lost 5 bases. There are 15 residues in the CDR3. The CDR3 DNA follows: TGTGCCAGCAGCTCCCACGGGACAGGGGCGAACGAGCAGTACTTC. This gives the protein CASSSHGTGANEQYF. Full variable domain (remainder filled in from reference TRBV7-9 and TRBJ2-7): DTGVSQNPRHKITKRGQNVTFRCDPISEHNRLYWYRQTLGQGPEFLTYFQNEAQLEKSRLLSDRFSAERPKGSFSTLEIQRTEQGDSAMYLCASSSHGTGANEQYFGPGTRLTVT.

The count of this clone is one. J is TRBJ1-1 and V is TRBV2, with unresolved D. Germline V gene data show CDR1 as SNHLY and CDR2 as FYNNEI. The CDR3 consists of 12 residues. The V end was cut by 5 bases, the J end by 7 bases, with 11 bases between. The DNA of the CDR3 is TGTGCCAGCAGTTGGATTCAATTTGAAGCTTTCTTT. As protein: CASSWIQFEAFF.

This clone was picked up a small number of times. The genes are TRBV11-3 and TRBJ2-6, with D unresolved. This CDR3 spans 15 amino acids. With 6 bases removed from V and 4 bases from J, the gap between germline ends came to 13 bases. CDR1 and CDR2 (germline): SGHNT, YENEEA. In DNA form, the CDR3 reads TGTGCCAGCAGTCCCATCCTTTTAGGGGCCAACGTCCTGACTTTC. Amino acids: CASSPILLGANVLTF.

V usage is TRBV5-6 and J usage is TRBJ1-1; D possibly corresponds to TRBD1 (5 bases). This CDR3 has 14 residues. Trimming took 0 bases from V and 4 from J, leaving 10 bases between them. The V gene's germline CDR1 is SGHDT and CDR2 YYEEEE. This chain's CDR3 is CASSLATGVTEAFF. CDR3 DNA sequence: TGTGCCAGCAGCTTGGCCACGGGGGTCACTGAAGCTTTCTTT.

The rearrangement joins TRBV9 to TRBJ2-6; 9 positions match TRBD1. V lost 2 bases and J lost 0; bases outside the gene matches: 6. The CDR3 runs to 18 residues. The germline gives CDR1 SGDLS, CDR2 YYNGEE. CDR3 in DNA: TGTGCCAGCAGCGTCAACCGGGACAGGGTCTCTGGGGCCAACGTCCTGACTTTC. Protein: CASSVNRDRVSGANVLTF.

The V call is TRBV29-1, the J call TRBJ2-7; D tentatively fits TRBD1 or TRBD2 (5 bases each). The ends were cut back, 4 bases at V and 3 bases at J, with 10 bases in the middle. The CDR3 extends over 12 amino acids. CDR1 is SQVTM and CDR2 is ANQGSEA in the germline V gene. CDR3 DNA sequence: TGCAGCGTTGCCCGGGACGGCTACGAGCAGTACTTC. Protein: CSVARDGYEQYF.

The rearrangement uses TRBV30 and TRBJ1-2; D unresolved. V was cut by 6 bases and J by 1 base, with 15 bases left in between. The CDR3 runs 14 residues. The V gene's germline CDR1 is GTSNPN and CDR2 SVGIG (reference sequence). The DNA of the CDR3 is TGTGCCTGTGAAGGAGGAGAGTATAACTATGGCTACACCTTC. Its translation is CACEGGEYNYGYTF.

The chain carries TRBV7-9 and TRBJ2-3; the D gene is possibly TRBD2 (5 bases). V lost 1 base, J lost 4 bases, and 12 bases lay in between. Germline CDR1 reads SEHNR; CDR2 reads FQNEAQ (reference sequence). The CDR3 runs to 15 residues. The CDR3: CASSLGGLDADTQYF. The DNA for the CDR3 is TGTGCCAGCAGCTTAGGAGGGCTAGACGCAGATACGCAGTATTTT.

The DNA of the CDR3 is TGCAGCGTCCCCGGGGGCAACCATGGCTACACCTTC. As protein: CSVPGGNHGYTF. The genes are TRBV29-1 and TRBJ1-2; possibly TRBD1 for D (6 bases). The CDR3 spans 12 residues. Per the germline V gene, CDR1 is SQVTM and CDR2 is ANQGSEA. Trimming left V 6 bases short and J 6 bases short, with 14 bases between.

V and J are TRBV14 and TRBJ2-3; 8 bases agree with TRBD1. J was trimmed by 3 bases and V by 1 base; bases with no gene match: 6. Germline-derived CDR1 and CDR2 are SGHDN and FVKESK. This CDR3 region has 16 residues. The CDR3 coding sequence is TGTGCCAGCAGCCAAGTAGGAGGACAGGGAACAGATACGCAGTATTTT. Its protein is CASSQVGGQGTDTQYF.

This chain links TRBV5-6 with TRBJ2-3; D remains ambiguous. The CDR3 length is 14 residues. Per germline, CDR1 SGHDT and CDR2 YYEEEE. The V gene lost 3 bases and the J gene lost 5 bases, with 13 bases spanning the gap. CDR3 loop: CASSYSRMRDTQYF. In nucleotides, the CDR3 is TGTGCCAGCAGCTACTCGCGGATGAGAGATACGCAGTATTTT.

The rearrangement uses TRBV6-5 and TRBJ2-3; 7 nucleotides line up with TRBD1. The germline gives CDR1 MNHEY, CDR2 SVGAGI. V shed 8 bases, J shed 2 bases, and the junction held 4 bases outside the gene matches. This CDR3 has 13 residues. For the CDR3, the DNA is TGTGCCAGCCGGGACAGAGACACAGATACGCAGTATTTT. Its protein product is CASRDRDTDTQYF.

This clone was picked up one time. This sequence joins TRBV15 and TRBJ2-3; a possible D gene is TRBD2 (5 bases). The CDR3 has 12 residues. Trimming took 5 bases from V and 8 from J, leaving 11 bases between them. CDR1 and CDR2 from the germline V gene are LNHNV and YYDKDF (reference sequence). CDR3 region: CATSPGRGTQYF. CDR3 coding DNA: TGTGCCACCAGCCCCGGCCGGGGTACGCAGTATTTT. Full variable domain (missing parts from reference TRBV15 and TRBJ2-3): DAMVIQNPRYQVTQFGKPVTLSCSQTLNHNVMYWYQQKSSQAPKLLFHYYDKDFNNEADTPDNFQSRRPNTSFCFLDIRSPGLGDTAMYLCATSPGRGTQYFGPGTRLTVL.